A few counts support the clone carrying this T cell receptor beta chain. This clone may be a read error of a much larger clone one base away. CDR3 length: 15 amino acids. Germline values: CDR1 PRHDT, CDR2 FYEKMQ (reference sequence). This sample was taken from a study of regulatory T cells in long-lasting Graves disease. Assembly of TCR beta libraries relied on iRepertoire HTBI primers together with Arm-PCR of CDR3 regions. TCRdb reprocessed the multiplex PCR reads with MiXCR, giving one entry per CDR3 protein. The sample yields 500,000 or so distinct CDR3 sequences, 13% to 15% seen once. Sample time point: newly diagnosed GD, antithyroid drugs for less than 3 months. After RNA was extracted from PBMCs, the TCR library was made from it. Graves' disease diagnosis used American Thyroid Association guidelines. This same sample was also part of a study on T cells in Graves' hyperthyroidism and ophthalmopathy. According to that study: Progression to ophthalmopathy was predicted a median of 6.5 months early.

V gene TRBV13 combines with J gene TRBJ2-5, with 7 nucleotides matching TRBD1. The sequencing here drew on peripheral blood mononuclear cells (PBMCs), taken at new diagnosis, from a patient treated with antithyroid drugs. This sequence was found in a woman aged 45-59 years with Graves disease. CDR3 loop: CASSLRGRYQGTQYF. The CDR3 coding sequence is TGTGCCAGCAGCTTGAGGGGGCGCTACCAAGGGACCCAGTACTTC.